The 3 T cell receptor beta chains presented below share a single source sample, sequenced in a study of blood T cell repertoires in COVID-19. The data were produced by immunoSEQ multiplex PCR, yet TCRdb's version contains in-frame clones alone and is incomplete. The sample lists roughly 68,000 clones, roughly 80% occurring once. The material sequenced was peripheral blood. The receptors originated from a man older than 75 with active COVID-19.

The chain is built from TRBV28 and TRBJ1-1; D remains unclear. V gave up 11 bases and J gave up 0 bases, with 16 bases separating them. Germline V CDR1 and CDR2: MDHEN, SYDVKM. This CDR3 region has 14 residues. This CDR3 reads CAVGLTNMNTEAFF. As DNA, the CDR3 is TGTGCCGTGGGCCTCACCAACATGAACACTGAAGCTTTCTTT.

The V and J genes are TRBV2 and TRBJ2-2; 9 nucleotides match TRBD2. V trimming: 2 bases; J trimming: 10 bases; junction bases outside the gene matches: 8. The V gene's germline CDR1 is SNHLY and CDR2 FYNNEI. This CDR3 is 15 amino acids long. The DNA for the CDR3 is TGTGCCAGCAGTGAAATCCTAGCGGGATCCGAGGAGCTGTTTTTT. This gives the protein CASSEILAGSEELFF.

The chain is built from TRBV7-6 and TRBJ2-3; 14 bases fit TRBD2. The junction had 14 bases not matched to a gene; V was cut back by 3 bases and J by 3 bases. Germline CDR1 SGHVS, CDR2 FNYEAQ. The CDR3 runs to 20 residues. Here the CDR3 reads CASSFSGAGTSGGLTDTQYF. CDR3 coding DNA: TGTGCCAGCAGCTTTTCGGGAGCTGGGACTAGCGGGGGTTTGACAGATACGCAGTATTTT.